The sequence of this T cell receptor beta chain was determined in a study of T cell responses to AZD1222 COVID-19 vaccine. Findings and caveats of the study: The study sampled repertoires only after the peak T cell response. Females made up more of the donors, who were largely white British, and clonal diversity may have come out too low.

Turning to this clone: Its cognate antigen is unknown.

Germline lookup yields CDR1 LNHNV and CDR2 YYDKDF (reference sequence). This CDR3 is built from 16 residues. V gave up 0 bases and J gave up 3 bases, with 12 bases separating them. The data were produced by immunoSEQ multiplex PCR, yet TCRdb's version contains in-frame clones alone and is incomplete. The sample contains 80,000 or so clones, about nine tenths of which appear only once. The sample was peripheral blood, taken 28 days after the second AZD1222 dose. The origin of this receptor is an adult who received the AZD1222 COVID-19 vaccine. The chain recombines TRBV15 with TRBJ1-5; TRBD1 is a possible D gene (6 bases). CDR3 nucleotides: TGTGCCACCAGCAGAGAACAGGGAGAAAACAATCAGCCCCAGCATTTT. It specifies CATSREQGENNQPQHF.